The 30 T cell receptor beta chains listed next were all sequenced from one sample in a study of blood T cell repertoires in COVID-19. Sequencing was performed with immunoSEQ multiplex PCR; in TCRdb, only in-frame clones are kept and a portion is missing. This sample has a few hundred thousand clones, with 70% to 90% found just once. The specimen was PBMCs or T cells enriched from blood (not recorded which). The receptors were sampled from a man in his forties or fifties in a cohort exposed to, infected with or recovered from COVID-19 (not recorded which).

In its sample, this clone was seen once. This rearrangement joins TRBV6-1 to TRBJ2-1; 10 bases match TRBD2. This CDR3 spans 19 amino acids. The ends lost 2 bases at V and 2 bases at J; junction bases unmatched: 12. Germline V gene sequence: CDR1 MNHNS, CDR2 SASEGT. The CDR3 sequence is CASSEQYSASGSTYNEQFF. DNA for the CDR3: TGTGCCAGCAGTGAACAATACTCGGCTAGCGGGAGCACCTACAATGAGCAGTTCTTC.

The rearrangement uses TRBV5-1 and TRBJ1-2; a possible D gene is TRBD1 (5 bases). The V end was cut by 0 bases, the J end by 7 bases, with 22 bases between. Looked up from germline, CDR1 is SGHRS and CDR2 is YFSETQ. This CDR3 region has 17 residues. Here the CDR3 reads CASSLEVFGTEGSGYTF. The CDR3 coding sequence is TGCGCCAGCAGCTTGGAGGTTTTCGGGACGGAGGGTTCTGGCTACACCTTC.

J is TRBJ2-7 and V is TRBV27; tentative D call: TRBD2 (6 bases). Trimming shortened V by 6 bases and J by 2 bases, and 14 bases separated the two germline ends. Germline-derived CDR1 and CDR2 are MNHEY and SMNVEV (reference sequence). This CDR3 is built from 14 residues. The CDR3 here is CASSPLLATYEQYF. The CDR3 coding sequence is TGTGCCAGCAGCCCCCTACTAGCAACCTACGAGCAGTACTTC.

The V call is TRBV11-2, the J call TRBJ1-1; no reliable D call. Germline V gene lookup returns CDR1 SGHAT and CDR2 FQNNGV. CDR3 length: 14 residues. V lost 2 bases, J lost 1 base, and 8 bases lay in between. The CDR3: CASSLRVGNTEAFF. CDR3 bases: TGTGCCAGCAGCTTACGGGTAGGGAACACTGAAGCTTTCTTT.

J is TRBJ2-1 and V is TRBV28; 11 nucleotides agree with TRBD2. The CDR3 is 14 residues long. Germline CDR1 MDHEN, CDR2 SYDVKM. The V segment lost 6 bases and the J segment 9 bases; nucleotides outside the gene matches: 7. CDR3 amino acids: CASSYSGRALEQFF. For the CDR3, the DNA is TGTGCCAGCAGCTATAGCGGGAGGGCCCTTGAGCAGTTCTTC.

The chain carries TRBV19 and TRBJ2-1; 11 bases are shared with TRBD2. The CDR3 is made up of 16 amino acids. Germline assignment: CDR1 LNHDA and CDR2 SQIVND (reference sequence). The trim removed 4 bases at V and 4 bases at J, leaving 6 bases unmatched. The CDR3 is CASSNRLAGLYNEQFF. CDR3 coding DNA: TGTGCCAGTAGTAACCGACTAGCGGGACTTTACAATGAGCAGTTCTTC.

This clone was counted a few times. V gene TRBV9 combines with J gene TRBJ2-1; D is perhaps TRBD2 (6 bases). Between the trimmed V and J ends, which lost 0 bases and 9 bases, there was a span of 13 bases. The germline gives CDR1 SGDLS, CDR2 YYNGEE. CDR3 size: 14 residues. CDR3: CASSVEGRRGEQFF. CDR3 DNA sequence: TGTGCCAGCAGCGTAGAGGGGAGGCGGGGTGAGCAGTTCTTC.

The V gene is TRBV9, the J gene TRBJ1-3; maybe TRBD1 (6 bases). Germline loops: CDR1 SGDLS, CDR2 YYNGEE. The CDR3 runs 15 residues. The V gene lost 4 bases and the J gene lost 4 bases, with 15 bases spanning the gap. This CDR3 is CASSSRTGSGNTIYF. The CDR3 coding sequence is TGTGCCAGCAGCTCTCGAACAGGGTCGGGAAACACCATATATTTT. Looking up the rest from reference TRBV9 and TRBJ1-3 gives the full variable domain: DSGVTQTPKHLITATGQRVTLRCSPRSGDLSVYWYQQSLDQGLQFLIQYYNGEERAKGNILERFSAQQFPDLHSELNLSSLELGDSALYFCASSSRTGSGNTIYFGEGSWLTVV.

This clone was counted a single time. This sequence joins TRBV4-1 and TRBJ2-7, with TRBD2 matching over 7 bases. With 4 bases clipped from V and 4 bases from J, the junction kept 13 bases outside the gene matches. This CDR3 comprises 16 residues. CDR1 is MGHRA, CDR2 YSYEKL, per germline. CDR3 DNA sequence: TGCGCCAGCAGCCCAGCGGGACTCAGGGTCGTGTACGAGCAGTACTTC. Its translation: CASSPAGLRVVYEQYF.

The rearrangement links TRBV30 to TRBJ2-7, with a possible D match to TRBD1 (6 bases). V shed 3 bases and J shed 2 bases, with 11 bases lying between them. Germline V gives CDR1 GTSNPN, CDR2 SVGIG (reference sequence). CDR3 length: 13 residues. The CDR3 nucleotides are TGTGCCTGGAGGTCGACAGGAACCTACGAGCAGTACTTC. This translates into CAWRSTGTYEQYF.

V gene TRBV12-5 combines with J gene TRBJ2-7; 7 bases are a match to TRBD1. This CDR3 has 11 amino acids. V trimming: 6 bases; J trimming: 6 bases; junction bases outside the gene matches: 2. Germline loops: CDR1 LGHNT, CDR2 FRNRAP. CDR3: CASGHRGEQYF. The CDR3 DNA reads TGTGCTAGTGGCCACAGGGGCGAGCAGTACTTC.

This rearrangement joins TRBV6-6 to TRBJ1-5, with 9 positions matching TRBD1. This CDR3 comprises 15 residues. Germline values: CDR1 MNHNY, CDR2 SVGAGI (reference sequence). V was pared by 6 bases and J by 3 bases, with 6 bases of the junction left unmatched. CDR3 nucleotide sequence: TGTGCCAGCAGGGACCGGGACAGGGACAATCAGCCCCAGCATTTT. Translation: CASRDRDRDNQPQHF.

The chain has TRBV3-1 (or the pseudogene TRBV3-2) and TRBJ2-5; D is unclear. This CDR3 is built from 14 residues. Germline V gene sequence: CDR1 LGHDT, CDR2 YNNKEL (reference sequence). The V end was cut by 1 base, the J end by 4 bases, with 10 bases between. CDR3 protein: CASSQGPSLETQYF. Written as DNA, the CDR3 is TGTGCCAGCAGCCAAGGTCCGTCGTTAGAGACCCAGTACTTC.

CDR3 nucleotide sequence: TGTGCCAGCAGTGACTCCGGGACAGATTCCTCTGGAAACACCATATATTTT. Protein product: CASSDSGTDSSGNTIYF. This chain connects TRBV6-4 to TRBJ1-3; 7 bases are shared with TRBD1. Germline V CDR1 and CDR2: MRHNA, SNTAGT. The V and J ends lost 0 bases and 0 bases, in that order; junction bases with no gene match: 5. The CDR3 is 17 amino acids.

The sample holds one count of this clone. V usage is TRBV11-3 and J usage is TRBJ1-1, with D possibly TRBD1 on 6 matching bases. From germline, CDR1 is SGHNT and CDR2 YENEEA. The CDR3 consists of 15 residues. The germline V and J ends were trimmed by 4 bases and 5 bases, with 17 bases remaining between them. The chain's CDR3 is CASSSGVGTKTEAFF. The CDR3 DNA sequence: TGTGCCAGCAGCTCAGGGGTTGGGACGAAAACTGAAGCTTTCTTT.

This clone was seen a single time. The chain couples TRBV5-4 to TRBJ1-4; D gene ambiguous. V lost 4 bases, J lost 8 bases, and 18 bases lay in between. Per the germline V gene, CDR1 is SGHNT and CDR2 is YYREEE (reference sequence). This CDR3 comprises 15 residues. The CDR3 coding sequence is TGTGCCAGCAGCCCAGGCGGGGTCATGGACGAAAAACTGTTTTTT. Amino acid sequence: CASSPGGVMDEKLFF.

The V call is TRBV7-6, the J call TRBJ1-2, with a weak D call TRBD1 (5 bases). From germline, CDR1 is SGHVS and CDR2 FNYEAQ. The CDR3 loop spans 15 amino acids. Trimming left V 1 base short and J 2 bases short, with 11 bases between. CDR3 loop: CASSLEGRENYGYTF. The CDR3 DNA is TGTGCCAGCAGCTTAGAGGGACGGGAGAACTATGGCTACACCTTC.

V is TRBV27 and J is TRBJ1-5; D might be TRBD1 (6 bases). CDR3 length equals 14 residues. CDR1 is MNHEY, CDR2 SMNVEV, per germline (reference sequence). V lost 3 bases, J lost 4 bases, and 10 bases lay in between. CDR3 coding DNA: TGTGCCAGCAGTTTCAGGGGAGCAAATCAGCCCCAGCATTTT. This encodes CASSFRGANQPQHF.

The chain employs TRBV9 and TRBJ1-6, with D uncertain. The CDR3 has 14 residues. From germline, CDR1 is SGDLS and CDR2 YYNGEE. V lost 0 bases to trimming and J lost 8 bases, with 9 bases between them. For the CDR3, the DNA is TGTGCCAGCAGCGTAGTCGGAGGCGATTCACCCCTCCACTTT. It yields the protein CASSVVGGDSPLHF.

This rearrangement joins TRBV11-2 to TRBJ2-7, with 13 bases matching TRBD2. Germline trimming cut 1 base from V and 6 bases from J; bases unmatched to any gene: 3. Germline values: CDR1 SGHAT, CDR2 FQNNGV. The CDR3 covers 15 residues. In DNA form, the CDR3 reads TGTGCCAGCAGCTTAGGGACTAGCGGGAGAACCGAGCAGTACTTC. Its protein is CASSLGTSGRTEQYF. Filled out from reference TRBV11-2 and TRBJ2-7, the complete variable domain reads EAGVAQSPRYKIIEKRQSVAFWCNPISGHATLYWYQQILGQGPKLLIQFQNNGVVDDSQLPKDRFSAERLKGVDSTLKIQPAKLEDSAVYLCASSLGTSGRTEQYFGPGTRLTVT.

CDR3 loop: CASSYSRGNSYNEQFF. The CDR3 DNA follows: TGTGCCAGCAGTTACTCGAGAGGGAACTCCTACAATGAGCAGTTCTTC. J is TRBJ2-1 and V is TRBV6-2 or TRBV6-3, with D perhaps matching TRBD2 (5 bases). V lost 0 bases, J lost 0 bases, and 9 bases lay in between. Germline lookup yields CDR1 MNHEY and CDR2 SVGEGT. The CDR3 is 16 residues long.

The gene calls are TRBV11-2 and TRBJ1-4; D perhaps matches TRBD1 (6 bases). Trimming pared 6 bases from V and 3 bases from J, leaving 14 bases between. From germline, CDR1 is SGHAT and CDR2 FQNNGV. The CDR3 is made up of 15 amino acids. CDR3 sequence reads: CASRPAGASNEKLFF. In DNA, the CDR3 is TGTGCCAGCAGGCCCGCAGGGGCTTCTAATGAAAAACTGTTTTTT.

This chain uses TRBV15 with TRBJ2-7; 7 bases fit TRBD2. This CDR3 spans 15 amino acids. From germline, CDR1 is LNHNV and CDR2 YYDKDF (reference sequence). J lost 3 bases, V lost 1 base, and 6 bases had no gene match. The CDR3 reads CATSRARREGYEQYF. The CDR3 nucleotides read TGTGCCACCAGCAGAGCGAGGAGGGAGGGCTACGAGCAGTACTTC.

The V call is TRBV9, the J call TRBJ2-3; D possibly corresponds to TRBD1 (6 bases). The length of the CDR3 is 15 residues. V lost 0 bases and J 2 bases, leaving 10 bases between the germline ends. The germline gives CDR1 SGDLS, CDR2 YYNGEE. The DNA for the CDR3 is TGTGCCAGCAGCGTAGAGACAGGCTTCACAGATACGCAGTATTTT. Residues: CASSVETGFTDTQYF.

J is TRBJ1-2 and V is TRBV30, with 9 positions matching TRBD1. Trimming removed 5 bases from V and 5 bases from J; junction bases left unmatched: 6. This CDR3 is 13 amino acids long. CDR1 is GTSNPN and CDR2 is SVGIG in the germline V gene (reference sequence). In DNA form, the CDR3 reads TGTGCCTGGTCGACAGGGGGTCGGTATGGCTACACCTTC. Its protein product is CAWSTGGRYGYTF.

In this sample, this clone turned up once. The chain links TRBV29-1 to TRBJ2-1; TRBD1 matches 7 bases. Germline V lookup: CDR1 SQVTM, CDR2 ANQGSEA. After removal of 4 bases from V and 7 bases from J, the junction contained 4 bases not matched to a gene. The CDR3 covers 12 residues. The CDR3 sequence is CSVGSGGNEQFF. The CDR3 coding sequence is TGCAGCGTTGGTTCAGGGGGAAATGAGCAGTTCTTC.

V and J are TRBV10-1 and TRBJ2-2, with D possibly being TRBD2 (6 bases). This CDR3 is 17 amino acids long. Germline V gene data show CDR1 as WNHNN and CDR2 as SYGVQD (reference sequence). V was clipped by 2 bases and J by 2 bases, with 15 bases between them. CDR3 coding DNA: TGCGCCAGCAGTGAGAAACGGCGGGGAGGAAACACCGGGGAGCTGTTTTTT. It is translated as CASSEKRRGGNTGELFF.

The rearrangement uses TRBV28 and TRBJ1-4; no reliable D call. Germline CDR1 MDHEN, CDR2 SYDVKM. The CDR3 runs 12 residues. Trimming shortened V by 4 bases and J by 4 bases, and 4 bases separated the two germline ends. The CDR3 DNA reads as TGTGCCAGCAGTTCCATTAATGAAAAACTGTTTTTT. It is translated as CASSSINEKLFF.

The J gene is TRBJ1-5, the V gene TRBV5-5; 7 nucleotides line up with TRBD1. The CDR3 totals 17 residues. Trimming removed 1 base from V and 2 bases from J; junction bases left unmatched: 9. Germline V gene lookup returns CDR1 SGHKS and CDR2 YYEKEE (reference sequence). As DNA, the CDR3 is TGTGCCAGCAGCTTGTTCACAGGGGTAAGGGGCAATCAGCCCCAGCATTTT. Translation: CASSLFTGVRGNQPQHF.

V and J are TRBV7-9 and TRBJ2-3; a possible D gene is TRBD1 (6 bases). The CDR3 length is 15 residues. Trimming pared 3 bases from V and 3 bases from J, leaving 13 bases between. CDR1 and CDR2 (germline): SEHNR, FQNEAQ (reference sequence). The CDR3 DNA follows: TGTGCCAGCAGCTTCGGACAGTTAAAGACAGATACGCAGTATTTT. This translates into CASSFGQLKTDTQYF.